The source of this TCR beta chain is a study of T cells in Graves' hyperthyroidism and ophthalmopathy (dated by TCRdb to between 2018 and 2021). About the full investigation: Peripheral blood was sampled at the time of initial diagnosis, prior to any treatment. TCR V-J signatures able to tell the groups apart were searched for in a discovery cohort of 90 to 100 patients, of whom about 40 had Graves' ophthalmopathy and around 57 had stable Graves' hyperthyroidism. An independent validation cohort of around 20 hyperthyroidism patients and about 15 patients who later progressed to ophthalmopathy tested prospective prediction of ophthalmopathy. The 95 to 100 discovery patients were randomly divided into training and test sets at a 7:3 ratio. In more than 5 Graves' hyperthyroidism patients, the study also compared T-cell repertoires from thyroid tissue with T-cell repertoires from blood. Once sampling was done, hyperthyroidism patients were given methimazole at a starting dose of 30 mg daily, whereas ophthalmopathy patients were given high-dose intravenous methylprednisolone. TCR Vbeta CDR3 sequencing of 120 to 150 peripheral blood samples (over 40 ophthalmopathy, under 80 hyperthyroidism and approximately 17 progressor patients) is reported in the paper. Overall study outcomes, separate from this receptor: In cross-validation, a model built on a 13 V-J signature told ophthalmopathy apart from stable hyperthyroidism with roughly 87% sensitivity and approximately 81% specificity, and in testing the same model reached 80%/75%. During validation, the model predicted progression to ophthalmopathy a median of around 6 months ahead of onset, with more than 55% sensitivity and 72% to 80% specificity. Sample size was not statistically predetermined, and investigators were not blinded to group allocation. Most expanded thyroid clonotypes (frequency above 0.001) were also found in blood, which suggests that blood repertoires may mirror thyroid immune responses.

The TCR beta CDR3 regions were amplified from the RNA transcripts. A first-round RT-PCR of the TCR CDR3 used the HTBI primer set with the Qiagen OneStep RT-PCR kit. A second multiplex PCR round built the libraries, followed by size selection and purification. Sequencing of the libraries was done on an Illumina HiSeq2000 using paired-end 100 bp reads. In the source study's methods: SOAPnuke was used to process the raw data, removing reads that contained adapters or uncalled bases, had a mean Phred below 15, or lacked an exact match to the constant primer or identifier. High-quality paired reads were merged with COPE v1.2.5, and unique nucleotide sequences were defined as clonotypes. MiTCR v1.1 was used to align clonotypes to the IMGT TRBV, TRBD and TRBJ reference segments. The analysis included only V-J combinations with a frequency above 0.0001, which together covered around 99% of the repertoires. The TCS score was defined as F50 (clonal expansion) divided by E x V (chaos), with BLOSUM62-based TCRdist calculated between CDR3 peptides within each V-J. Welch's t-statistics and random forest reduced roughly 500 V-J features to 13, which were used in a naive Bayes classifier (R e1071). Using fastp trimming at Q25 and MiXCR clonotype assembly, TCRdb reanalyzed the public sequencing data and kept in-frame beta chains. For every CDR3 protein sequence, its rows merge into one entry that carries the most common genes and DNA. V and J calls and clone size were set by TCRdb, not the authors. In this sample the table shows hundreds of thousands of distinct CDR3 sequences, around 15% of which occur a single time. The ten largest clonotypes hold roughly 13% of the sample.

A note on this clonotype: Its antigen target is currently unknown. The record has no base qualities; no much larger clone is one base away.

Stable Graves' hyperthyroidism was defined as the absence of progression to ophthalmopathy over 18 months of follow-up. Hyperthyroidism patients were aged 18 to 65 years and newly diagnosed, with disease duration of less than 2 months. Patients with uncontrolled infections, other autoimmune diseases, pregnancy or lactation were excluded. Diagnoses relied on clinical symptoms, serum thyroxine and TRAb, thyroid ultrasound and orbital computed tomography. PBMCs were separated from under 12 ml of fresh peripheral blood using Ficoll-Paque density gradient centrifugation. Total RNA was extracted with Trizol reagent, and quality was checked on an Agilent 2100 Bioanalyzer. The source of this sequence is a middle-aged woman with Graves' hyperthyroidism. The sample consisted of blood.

For the CDR3, the sequence is CSVERGSRTGELFF. The DNA is as follows: TGCAGCGTCGAGAGGGGGAGTCGCACCGGGGAGCTGTTTTTT. Rearrangement joined TRBV29-1 to TRBJ2-2, and possibly TRBD1, on 6 matching bases. The junction shows trimming of 6 bases on V and 4 bases on J, plus 15 bases between the germline ends. Reading the germline V gene gives CDR1 SQVTM and CDR2 ANQGSEA. The CDR3 goes from the cysteine to the phenylalanine over 14 residues. Just CDR3 DNA is preserved here, 42 bases in frame from base 1.